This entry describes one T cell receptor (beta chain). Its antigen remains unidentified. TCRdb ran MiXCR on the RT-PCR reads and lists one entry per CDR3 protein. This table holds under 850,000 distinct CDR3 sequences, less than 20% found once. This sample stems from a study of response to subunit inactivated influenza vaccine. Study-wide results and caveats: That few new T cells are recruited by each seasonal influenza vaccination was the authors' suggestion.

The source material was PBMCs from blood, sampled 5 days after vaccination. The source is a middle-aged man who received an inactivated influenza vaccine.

CDR3 in amino acids: CASSLTESGLPYNEQFF. The CDR3 DNA sequence: TGTGCCAGCAGCTTAACGGAGTCAGGTCTACCCTACAATGAGCAGTTCTTC. The V gene is TRBV7-2, the J gene TRBJ2-1; no firm D call. The V end was cut by 2 bases, the J end by 2 bases, with 16 bases between. The CDR3 extends over 17 amino acids. Germline-derived CDR1 and CDR2 are SGHTA and FQGNSA. Combining the CDR3 with reference TRBV7-2 and TRBJ2-1 gives the whole variable domain GAGVSQSPSNKVTEKGKDVELRCDPISGHTALYWYRQSLGQGLEFLIYFQGNSAPDKSGLPSDRFSAERTGGSVSTLTIQRTQQEDSAVYLCASSLTESGLPYNEQFFGPGTRLTVL.